These 22 T cell receptor beta chains came from one sample sequenced in a study of early T cells in non-severe SARS-CoV-2 infection. TCRdb re-called the 5' RACE reads through MiXCR, storing one row per CDR3 protein. The table records roughly 83,000 distinct CDR3 sequences, about 10% of them present only once. The specimen was whole blood, collected at baseline. These receptors all come from an adult who was a healthcare worker with PCR-confirmed SARS-CoV-2 infection or an uninfected control (not recorded which).

The V gene is TRBV5-1, the J gene TRBJ2-2, with 9 bases lining up with TRBD1. This CDR3 region has 16 residues. CDR1 is SGHRS, CDR2 YFSETQ, per germline. V was pared by 6 bases and J by 7 bases, with 13 bases of the junction left unmatched. CDR3 residues: CASTRDHRGQGGELFF. CDR3 bases: TGCGCCAGCACCCGAGACCACAGGGGGCAGGGCGGGGAGCTGTTTTTT.

The gene calls are TRBV27 and TRBJ2-5; 9 bases map to TRBD1. The CDR3 runs 17 residues. CDR1 and CDR2 (germline): MNHEY, SMNVEV (reference sequence). With V trimmed by 3 bases and J by 2 bases, 10 bases remained unmatched. CDR3 nucleotide sequence: TGTGCCAGCAGTTTGGCCCGCCCTGGGACAGGGCAAGAGACCCAGTACTTC. This translates into CASSLARPGTGQETQYF.

This clonotype has more than one count but fewer than ten. The chain uses TRBV7-6 and TRBJ1-4, with TRBD1 as a possible D gene (6 bases). Germline lookup yields CDR1 SGHVS and CDR2 FNYEAQ. The CDR3 spans 16 residues. V was trimmed by 4 bases and J by 10 bases, leaving 22 bases between them. The chain's CDR3 is CASSSRNRAGAGKLFF. The CDR3 DNA sequence: TGTGCCAGCAGCTCCCGAAACAGGGCCGGGGCCGGAAAACTGTTTTTT.

In its sample, this clonotype was seen a few times. V is TRBV11-2 and J is TRBJ2-1, with D unresolved. Germline CDR1 SGHAT, CDR2 FQNNGV. The CDR3 covers 12 residues. Trimming pared 0 bases from V and 9 bases from J, leaving 6 bases between. CDR3 sequence: CASSLDPREQFF. CDR3 DNA sequence: TGTGCCAGCAGCTTAGATCCTCGTGAGCAGTTCTTC.

This clonotype appeared many times. The chain combines TRBV20-1 with TRBJ2-6; D is possibly TRBD2 (7 bases). Germline CDR1 is DFQATT and CDR2 is SNEGSKA (reference sequence). The CDR3 spans 19 residues. Trimming took off 1 base at V and 2 bases at J, with 21 bases between the two ends. DNA of the CDR3: TGCAGTGCTAGAGGAGCTTTTAGGGGGAGGGCCACTGGGGCCAACGTCCTGACTTTC. Translating gives CSARGAFRGRATGANVLTF.

This clonotype was found a few times. The chain couples TRBV6-2 or TRBV6-3 to TRBJ2-2; D possibly corresponds to TRBD2 (6 bases). Looked up from germline, CDR1 is MNHEY and CDR2 is SVGEGT. This CDR3 comprises 16 residues. Deletions cut 6 bases from V and 6 bases from J, with 20 bases between. The CDR3 DNA reads TGTGCCAGCAGGGGAGTCGGAGGGGATCGGGCCGGGGAGCTGTTTTTT. Its protein product is CASRGVGGDRAGELFF.

This clonotype was detected a few times. The J gene is TRBJ2-7, the V gene TRBV27; D perhaps matches TRBD2 (7 bases). The CDR3 totals 19 residues. Germline-derived CDR1 and CDR2 are MNHEY and SMNVEV (reference sequence). The ends were cut back, 6 bases at V and 2 bases at J, with 29 bases in the middle. CDR3 sequence reads: CASSPLRGQRGVGTYEQYF. For the CDR3, the DNA is TGTGCCAGCAGCCCCTTAAGGGGACAACGGGGGGTAGGGACCTACGAGCAGTACTTC.

This clonotype has only a few counts. This chain uses TRBV28 with TRBJ2-3; D is ambiguous. The CDR3 covers 15 residues. The germline V gene has CDR1 MDHEN and CDR2 SYDVKM. Trimming removed 7 bases from V and 2 bases from J, with 16 bases in between. This chain's CDR3 is CASIGLNSFTDTQYF. In DNA form, the CDR3 reads TGTGCCAGCATCGGTCTTAACTCCTTCACAGATACGCAGTATTTT. Based on the CDR3 plus reference TRBV28 and TRBJ2-3, the full variable domain is DVKVTQSSRYLVKRTGEKVFLECVQDMDHENMFWYRQDPGLGLRLIYFSYDVKMKEKGDIPEGYSVSREKKERFSLILESASTNQTSMYLCASIGLNSFTDTQYFGPGTRLTVL.

V gene TRBV20-1 combines with J gene TRBJ2-7; D possibly corresponds to TRBD2 (6 bases). V gave up 3 bases and J gave up 4 bases, with 10 bases separating them. The CDR3 is made up of 12 amino acids. Germline loops: CDR1 DFQATT, CDR2 SNEGSKA (reference sequence). For the CDR3, the DNA is TGCAGTGCTAGGGTAGCGGATTACGAGCAGTACTTC. The encoded protein is CSARVADYEQYF.

This clonotype was recorded many times. The CDR3 DNA is TGTGCTAGTGGCGGTGGGCGGGGATTCACAGATACGCAGTATTTT. Translating it yields CASGGGRGFTDTQYF. The V and J genes are TRBV12-5 and TRBJ2-3, with D tentatively TRBD2 (6 bases). The germline V gene encodes CDR1 LGHNT and CDR2 FRNRAP. The CDR3 is 15 residues long. V gave up 6 bases and J gave up 2 bases, with 15 bases separating them. Full variable domain (missing parts from reference TRBV12-5 and TRBJ2-3): DARVTQTPRHKVTEMGQEVTMRCQPILGHNTVFWYRQTMMQGLELLAYFRNRAPLDDSGMPKDRFSAEMPDATLATLKIQPSEPRDSAVYFCASGGGRGFTDTQYFGPGTRLTVL.

The chain combines TRBV11-2 with TRBJ2-3; 11 positions agree with TRBD1. The germline CDR1 and CDR2 sequences are SGHAT and FQNNGV. The CDR3 consists of 19 residues. The V gene end was trimmed by 4 bases and the J gene end by 2 bases; junction bases not matched to a gene: 14. The CDR3: CASSSSDRGLGFITDTQYF. CDR3 DNA sequence: TGTGCCAGCAGCTCATCGGACAGGGGGCTGGGGTTCATCACAGATACGCAGTATTTT.

This clonotype came up many times. The chain has TRBV27 and TRBJ2-1; TRBD1 is a possible D gene (6 bases). Trimming left V 4 bases short and J 0 bases short, with 19 bases between. The germline gives CDR1 MNHEY, CDR2 SMNVEV (reference sequence). The length of the CDR3 is 18 residues. DNA for the CDR3: TGTGCCAGCAGTTCAATAGGTGTCGGACAGAGCTCCTACAATGAGCAGTTCTTC. Its protein is CASSSIGVGQSSYNEQFF.

This chain uses TRBV5-1 with TRBJ2-6; no clear D gene. CDR1 SGHRS and CDR2 YFSETQ come from the germline V gene. V lost 2 bases and J 0 bases, leaving 6 bases between the germline ends. CDR3 length equals 15 residues. The CDR3 DNA follows: TGCGCCAGCAGCTTTACAGTCTCTGGGGCCAACGTCCTGACTTTC. This codes for CASSFTVSGANVLTF.

This clonotype was found a few times. This chain joins TRBV7-9 and TRBJ2-1, with TRBD1 identical over 9 bases. V shed 5 bases, J shed 8 bases, and the junction held 10 bases outside the gene matches. CDR1 and CDR2 (germline): SEHNR, FQNEAQ (reference sequence). The CDR3 length is 15 residues. CDR3 nucleotide sequence: TGTGCCAGCAGCCCCGGGACAGGGTCATGGGATGAGCAGTTCTTC. Protein sequence: CASSPGTGSWDEQFF.

The chain is built from TRBV7-6 and TRBJ1-1; 10 nucleotides align to TRBD1. The junction had 2 bases not matched to a gene; V was cut back by 3 bases and J by 1 base. CDR1 and CDR2 from the germline V gene are SGHVS and FNYEAQ. The CDR3 is 15 residues long. CDR3 sequence reads: CASSLGQGTNTEAFF. For the CDR3, the DNA is TGTGCCAGCAGCTTGGGACAGGGGACGAACACTGAAGCTTTCTTT. Drawing the rest from reference TRBV7-6 and TRBJ1-1, the complete variable domain is GAGVSQSPRYKVTKRGQDVALRCDPISGHVSLYWYRQALGQGPEFLTYFNYEAQQDKSGLPNDRFSAERPEGSISTLTIQRTEQRDSAMYRCASSLGQGTNTEAFFGQGTRLTVV.

The V call is TRBV12-3 or TRBV12-4, the J call TRBJ2-5; 10 nucleotides match TRBD2. The CDR3 loop spans 18 amino acids. Trimming removed 2 bases from V and 3 bases from J; junction bases left unmatched: 12. The CDR3 DNA reads TGTGCCAGCAGTTTAAGGCTAGCGGGAGTTTGGGGAAAAGAGACCCAGTACTTC. It translates to CASSLRLAGVWGKETQYF.

The V gene is TRBV7-2, the J gene TRBJ2-7; D may be TRBD1 (5 bases). The CDR3 spans 12 residues. Germline CDR1 SGHTA, CDR2 FQGNSA. V lost 4 bases and J 2 bases, leaving 6 bases between the germline ends. CDR3 amino acids: CASSSTAYEQYF. The CDR3 DNA reads TGTGCCAGCAGCTCGACAGCCTACGAGCAGTACTTC.

This clonotype has a count of ten or more. This chain connects TRBV28 to TRBJ2-5, with 13 bases identical to TRBD2. With V trimmed by 5 bases and J by 4 bases, 7 bases remained unmatched. The germline V gene encodes CDR1 MDHEN and CDR2 SYDVKM. The CDR3 runs 16 residues. For the CDR3, the DNA is TGTGCCAGCAGTGTACTAGCGGGAGGGCCCGGAGAGACCCAGTACTTC. Protein: CASSVLAGGPGETQYF.

The CDR3 coding sequence is TGCGCCAGCAGCGTAACTAGCAGAGAGCCCTACGAGCAGTACTTC. Residues: CASSVTSREPYEQYF. The chain has TRBV5-1 and TRBJ2-7; possible D gene TRBD2, 6 bases. Germline V gives CDR1 SGHRS, CDR2 YFSETQ. Trimming pared 4 bases from V and 2 bases from J, leaving 16 bases between. CDR3 size: 15 residues.

The chain combines TRBV11-2 with TRBJ2-2; D is uncertain. Germline V gives CDR1 SGHAT, CDR2 FQNNGV. The CDR3 is 16 amino acids. Trimming pared 2 bases from V and 1 base from J, leaving 11 bases between. The CDR3 is CASSLQLPRNTGELFF. CDR3 DNA sequence: TGTGCCAGCAGCTTACAGCTCCCTAGGAACACCGGGGAGCTGTTTTTT. Supplemented by reference TRBV11-2 and TRBJ2-2, the full variable domain reads EAGVAQSPRYKIIEKRQSVAFWCNPISGHATLYWYQQILGQGPKLLIQFQNNGVVDDSQLPKDRFSAERLKGVDSTLKIQPAKLEDSAVYLCASSLQLPRNTGELFFGEGSRLTVL.

There are a few counts of this clonotype. The V call is TRBV19, the J call TRBJ2-3; 7 nucleotides agree with TRBD2. Trimming cost V 2 bases and J 2 bases; bases outside gene matches: 10. The CDR3 has 17 residues. Germline V lookup: CDR1 LNHDA, CDR2 SQIVND (reference sequence). CDR3 nucleotides: TGTGCCAGTAGTATACGAGGGTCTAGCGGATTCACAGATACGCAGTATTTT. It is translated as CASSIRGSSGFTDTQYF.

The CDR3 is CASSLAGWTQYF. The CDR3 nucleotides are TGTGCCAGCAGCTTAGCCGGGTGGACCCAGTACTTC. The chain carries TRBV7-9 and TRBJ2-5, with D uncertain. The CDR3 runs 12 residues. Germline-derived CDR1 and CDR2 are SEHNR and FQNEAQ (reference sequence). V lost 0 bases and J 7 bases, leaving 6 bases between the germline ends.